Listed below are T cell receptor beta chains from one sample, sequenced in a study of beta chain features in type 1 diabetes. Assay: immunoSEQ multiplex PCR; the TCRdb copy retains only in-frame clones and omits some. This table has more than 140,000 clones, approximately 9.8% appearing once. Input material: central memory CD4+ T cells from blood. The receptors shown here come from a woman aged 40 to 50 in good health. CDR3s leave out the opening cysteine and the closing phenylalanine or tryptophan. Fields, in order: CDR3 protein, CDR3 length, J gene, V gene.

cdr3_aa: ASSLVAGALGEQY
cdr3_length: 13
j_call: TRBJ2-7
v_call: TRBV5-1

cdr3_aa: ASILRQGPYEQY
cdr3_length: 12
j_call: TRBJ2-7
v_call: TRBV6-5

cdr3_aa: ASTLLAGGSRAF
cdr3_length: 12
j_call: TRBJ1-1
v_call: TRBV7-8

cdr3_aa: ASSEGGGLDTQY
cdr3_length: 12
j_call: TRBJ2-3
v_call: TRBV6-1

cdr3_aa: ASSESGAGPGETQY
cdr3_length: 14
j_call: TRBJ2-5
v_call: TRBV25-1

cdr3_aa: ASSWGQQETQY
cdr3_length: 11
j_call: TRBJ2-5
v_call: TRBV19

cdr3_aa: ASSLRQGAEEQY
cdr3_length: 12
j_call: TRBJ2-5
v_call: TRBV7-6

cdr3_aa: ASRTAGTEAF
cdr3_length: 10
j_call: TRBJ1-1
v_call: TRBV27

cdr3_aa: ASSPGQGGHYGYT
cdr3_length: 13
j_call: TRBJ1-2
v_call: TRBV19

cdr3_aa: ASDRGQASNNEQF
cdr3_length: 13
j_call: TRBJ2-1
v_call: TRBV14

cdr3_aa: ASSWDRGAGANVLT
cdr3_length: 14
j_call: TRBJ2-6
v_call: TRBV14

cdr3_aa: ASSSPGTGAREQY
cdr3_length: 13
j_call: TRBJ2-7
v_call: TRBV6-1

cdr3_aa: SVAANTFANEQF
cdr3_length: 12
j_call: TRBJ2-1
v_call: TRBV29-1

cdr3_aa: AISDRGDYGYT
cdr3_length: 11
j_call: TRBJ1-2
v_call: TRBV10-3

cdr3_aa: ASSEAGGRGNQPQH
cdr3_length: 14
j_call: TRBJ1-5
v_call: TRBV2